Presented here are 24 T cell receptor beta chains from one specimen sequenced in a study of patients and donors after allogeneic stem cell transplantation. From the RT-PCR reads, TCRdb called clonotypes with MiXCR, one entry per CDR3 protein. The profile shows 70,000 to 75,000 distinct CDR3 sequences, roughly 29% of them singletons. The material sequenced was blood, either unsorted or a sorted T cell fraction (not recorded which). The source is a human donor who was either an allogeneic HSCT recipient or a stem cell or donor lymphocyte infusion donor (not recorded which). It is not recorded whose cells these are; they may come from a transplant donor.

The chain is built from TRBV20-1 and TRBJ2-2; 7 bases map to TRBD2. The CDR3 totals 14 residues. V was clipped by 5 bases and J by 4 bases; unmatched bases: 7. Germline V gene data show CDR1 as DFQATT and CDR2 as SNEGSKA (reference sequence). For the CDR3, the DNA is TGCAGTGCTCCGGGAGGCCCGGGCACCGGGGAGCTGTTTTTT. Translated, it gives CSAPGGPGTGELFF.

V gene TRBV4-3 combines with J gene TRBJ1-1, with TRBD1 matching 7 bases. Germline values: CDR1 LGHNA, CDR2 YSLEER. Losses at the gene ends were 2 bases for V and 5 bases for J; bases not matched to a gene: 2. The length of the CDR3 is 13 residues. CDR3 nucleotides: TGCGCCAGCAGCCAACTCAGGGGGACTGAAGCTTTCTTT. Its protein is CASSQLRGTEAFF.

The genes are TRBV6-5 and TRBJ2-6, with D possibly matching TRBD1 (5 bases). Germline-derived CDR1 and CDR2 are MNHEY and SVGAGI. V lost 0 bases and J lost 0, with 24 bases in between. CDR3 length: 22 amino acids. The CDR3 sequence is CASSYSIENGAQKHSGANVLTF. The CDR3 nucleotides read TGTGCCAGCAGTTACTCGATCGAGAATGGGGCACAGAAACACTCTGGGGCCAACGTCCTGACTTTC.

With regard to this clonotype: A junction end diverges from the germline sequence, so it may reflect a read error. The genes are TRBV5-1 and TRBJ1-5, with no clear D. Germline CDR1 SGHRS, CDR2 YFSETQ. CDR3 length: 13 amino acids. Here the CDR3 reads CASSLAPNQPQRF. The CDR3 region has the DNA TGCGCCAGCAGCTTGGCCCCAAATCAGCCCCAGCGTTTT.

The chain has TRBV29-1 and TRBJ1-1; no firm D call. The CDR3 has 12 residues. Trimming took 1 base from V and 0 from J, leaving 3 bases between them. CDR1 and CDR2 (germline): SQVTM, ANQGSEA. CDR3 DNA: TGCAGCGTTGAAGGCATGAACACTGAAGCTTTCTTT. It encodes CSVEGMNTEAFF.

This clonotype was seen a few times. The rearrangement joins TRBV12-3 or TRBV12-4 to TRBJ2-1, with D perhaps matching TRBD2 (5 bases). This CDR3 has 13 residues. V was clipped by 6 bases and J by 0 bases, with 6 bases between them. CDR3 sequence reads: CASSRDSYNEQFF. The CDR3 DNA reads as TGTGCCAGCAGCCGGGACTCCTACAATGAGCAGTTCTTC.

This clonotype was picked up a small number of times. This rearrangement joins TRBV7-9 to TRBJ1-2, with 10 nucleotides matching TRBD1. Germline CDR1 is SEHNR and CDR2 is FQNEAQ (reference sequence). The CDR3 covers 14 residues. V was pared by 4 bases and J by 7 bases, with 6 bases of the junction left unmatched. The CDR3 reads CASSSRDRGFGYTF. The CDR3 DNA follows: TGTGCCAGCAGCTCTAGGGACAGGGGTTTTGGCTACACCTTC. The whole variable domain, remainder taken from reference TRBV7-9 and TRBJ1-2, is DTGVSQNPRHKITKRGQNVTFRCDPISEHNRLYWYRQTLGQGPEFLTYFQNEAQLEKSRLLSDRFSAERPKGSFSTLEIQRTEQGDSAMYLCASSSRDRGFGYTFGSGTRLTVV.

V usage is TRBV7-6 and J usage is TRBJ1-5; D perhaps matches TRBD1 (5 bases). This CDR3 contains 16 residues. With 1 base removed from V and 1 base from J, the gap between germline ends came to 11 bases. Germline values: CDR1 SGHVS, CDR2 FNYEAQ. CDR3 sequence reads: CASSLGQGGSNQPQHF. The CDR3 DNA sequence: TGTGCCAGCAGCTTAGGCCAGGGAGGGAGCAATCAGCCCCAGCATTTT.

This clonotype turned up a few times. This sequence joins TRBV7-3 and TRBJ1-2; TRBD1 matches at 9 bases. The V gene's germline CDR1 is SGHTA and CDR2 FQGTGA. J was trimmed by 4 bases and V by 4 bases; bases with no gene match: 10. The CDR3 runs 16 residues. The CDR3 DNA sequence: TGTGCCAGCAGCTCAAGTCCCGGGACAGGGTCCTATGGCTACACCTTC. Translating gives CASSSSPGTGSYGYTF.

In this sample, this clonotype turned up a few times. The rearrangement uses TRBV24-1 and TRBJ1-1; D is uncertain. Germline V gene lookup returns CDR1 KGHDR and CDR2 SFDVKD. Trimming shortened V by 5 bases and J by 0 bases, and 24 bases separated the two germline ends. This CDR3 has 19 residues. CDR3 sequence reads: CATSAYWPRTEILNTEAFF. As DNA, the CDR3 is TGTGCCACCAGTGCCTATTGGCCCCGGACGGAGATCCTGAACACTGAAGCTTTCTTT.

This clonotype was counted a few times. The rearrangement links TRBV4-2 to TRBJ1-5; D perhaps matches TRBD1 (5 bases). This CDR3 comprises 13 residues. Germline CDR1 LGHNA, CDR2 YNFKEQ. V was pared by 6 bases and J by 7 bases, with 13 bases between. The CDR3 region is CASSQAGNQPQHF. The CDR3 nucleotides read TGTGCCAGCAGTCAGGCAGGGAACCAGCCCCAGCATTTT.

There are a few counts of this clonotype. This chain connects TRBV4-1 to TRBJ1-1; unclear D gene. This CDR3 spans 12 amino acids. V lost 1 base, J lost 6 bases, and 6 bases lay in between. Per germline, CDR1 MGHRA and CDR2 YSYEKL. CDR3 sequence (DNA): TGCGCCAGCAGCCAAGGTGCGCCTGAAGCTTTCTTT. Amino acids: CASSQGAPEAFF.

The chain carries TRBV12-3 or TRBV12-4 and TRBJ1-2, with D perhaps TRBD1 (5 bases). The length of the CDR3 is 12 residues. V was shortened by 6 bases and J by 7 bases, with 12 bases between the two germline ends. CDR3 region: CASRPMGVGYTF. For the CDR3, the DNA is TGTGCCAGCAGACCCATGGGGGTTGGCTACACCTTC.

This clonotype was detected once. V is TRBV10-3 and J is TRBJ2-6; 10 bases map to TRBD1. With V trimmed by 6 bases and J by 1 base, 9 bases remained unmatched. Germline-derived CDR1 and CDR2 are ENHRY and SYGVKD. The CDR3 consists of 18 residues. This CDR3 reads CAIRGEGQGWSGANVLTF. The CDR3, as DNA: TGTGCCATCAGGGGCGAGGGACAGGGGTGGTCTGGGGCCAACGTCCTGACTTTC.

This clonotype appeared a few times. The chain employs TRBV15 and TRBJ1-3; no clear D. The CDR3 is made up of 16 amino acids. Looked up from germline, CDR1 is LNHNV and CDR2 is YYDKDF (reference sequence). V shed 3 bases and J shed 2 bases, with 14 bases lying between them. In nucleotides, the CDR3 is TGTGCCACCAGCAGGGAAACGGGTCCCGCTGGAAACACCATATATTTT. Translation gives CATSRETGPAGNTIYF.

A single count supports this clonotype. This sequence joins TRBV12-3 or TRBV12-4 and TRBJ2-1, with D possibly matching TRBD2 (6 bases). CDR3 length equals 14 residues. Between the trimmed V and J ends, which lost 3 bases and 7 bases, there was a span of 13 bases. This CDR3 reads CASSFGGWGNEQFF. The DNA of the CDR3 is TGTGCCAGCAGTTTCGGGGGATGGGGAAATGAGCAGTTCTTC.

This rearrangement joins TRBV7-2 to TRBJ1-5, with 10 bases that match TRBD1. The germline V gene has CDR1 SGHTA and CDR2 FQGNSA. The CDR3 runs 17 residues. V shed 6 bases, J shed 5 bases, and the junction held 13 bases outside the gene matches. The CDR3 loop reads CASRRTGTGASDQPQHF. The CDR3 DNA follows: TGTGCCAGCAGAAGAACCGGGACAGGGGCGTCGGATCAGCCCCAGCATTTT.

This clonotype appeared many times. V and J are TRBV5-6 and TRBJ2-5; no firm D call. This CDR3 region has 13 residues. CDR1 is SGHDT, CDR2 YYEEEE, per germline. V dropped 4 bases and J dropped 1 base, with 8 bases sitting between them. Here the CDR3 DNA reads TGTGCCAGCAGCCCCTTATCCCAAGAGACCCAGTACTTC. Residues: CASSPLSQETQYF.

The chain uses TRBV5-1 and TRBJ1-5; 9 bases fit TRBD1. V was pared by 0 bases and J by 9 bases, with 16 bases of the junction left unmatched. Germline CDR1 and CDR2: SGHRS and YFSETQ. This CDR3 spans 18 amino acids. The CDR3 DNA is TGCGCCAGCAGCTTGGGGCCCGGGACAGGGTCTCGGGTTGCGCCCCAGCATTTT. Its translation: CASSLGPGTGSRVAPQHF.

The chain is built from TRBV7-3 and TRBJ2-1; the D call may be TRBD1 or TRBD2 (5 bases each). The length of the CDR3 is 14 residues. The germline V gene encodes CDR1 SGHTA and CDR2 FQGTGA. Trimming shortened V by 11 bases and J by 2 bases, and 16 bases separated the two germline ends. The CDR3 sequence: CAGRDLGPYNEQFF. The CDR3 nucleotides read TGTGCCGGAAGGGACCTGGGCCCCTACAATGAGCAGTTCTTC. Full variable domain (remainder filled in from reference TRBV7-3 and TRBJ2-1): GAGVSQTPSNKVTEKGKYVELRCDPISGHTALYWYRQSLGQGPEFLIYFQGTGAADDSGLPNDRFFAVRPEGSVSTLKIQRTERGDSAVYLCAGRDLGPYNEQFFGPGTRLTVL.

V and J are TRBV5-6 and TRBJ1-5; 7 positions agree with TRBD1. V shed 0 bases and J 6 bases; nucleotides not matched to a gene: 6. Germline V CDR1 and CDR2: SGHDT, YYEEEE. The CDR3 totals 15 residues. CDR3 residues: CASSLGQGLAQPQHF. CDR3 DNA sequence: TGTGCCAGCAGCTTGGGACAGGGCTTAGCTCAGCCCCAGCATTTT.

V gene TRBV5-1 combines with J gene TRBJ2-3, with D hard to call. The germline V and J ends were trimmed by 6 bases and 2 bases, with 13 bases remaining between them. The CDR3 is 14 residues long. Germline CDR1 SGHRS, CDR2 YFSETQ. CDR3: CASTQWAFTDTQYF. DNA for the CDR3: TGCGCCAGCACCCAGTGGGCCTTCACAGATACGCAGTATTTT.

CDR3 sequence: CAIRTGFDEQFF. For the CDR3, the DNA is TGTGCCATCCGGACAGGGTTCGATGAGCAGTTCTTC. This chain connects TRBV6-1 to TRBJ2-1, with TRBD1 matching over 8 bases. CDR3 length equals 12 residues. Germline V gene lookup returns CDR1 MNHNS and CDR2 SASEGT. V lost 10 bases and J lost 8; bases outside the gene matches: 7.

The chain couples TRBV12-3 or TRBV12-4 to TRBJ2-5; D perhaps matches TRBD2 (7 bases). The CDR3 length is 13 residues. Trimming left V 8 bases short and J 6 bases short, with 16 bases between. CDR3 sequence: CASAGGLQKTQYF. In DNA form, the CDR3 reads TGTGCCAGCGCCGGGGGGCTGCAAAAGACCCAGTACTTC.